What follows is one TCR beta chain and its context. Its cognate antigen is unknown. This record comes from a study of graft-versus-host responses after intestinal transplantation. Study as a whole: Every recipient underwent anti-thymocyte globulin induction, then tacrolimus and steroids for three to four years.

TCRdb's copy holds only in-frame clones and misses some; the assay was immunoSEQ multiplex PCR. The table records some 85,000 clones, 80% to 95% of them present only once. This TCR derives from a human donor who was the organ donor for an intestinal transplant. The sequences come from unstimulated CD8+ T cells sorted from spleen or lymph node cells, collected before transplant.

CDR3 sequence (DNA): TGTGCCAGCAGTGACCCGGGCACTGAAGCTTTCTTT. Translation: CASSDPGTEAFF. V is TRBV6-1 and J is TRBJ1-1, with D hard to call. V was cut by 3 bases and J by 4 bases, with 6 bases left in between. The CDR3 contains 12 residues. CDR1 is MNHNS, CDR2 SASEGT, per germline.